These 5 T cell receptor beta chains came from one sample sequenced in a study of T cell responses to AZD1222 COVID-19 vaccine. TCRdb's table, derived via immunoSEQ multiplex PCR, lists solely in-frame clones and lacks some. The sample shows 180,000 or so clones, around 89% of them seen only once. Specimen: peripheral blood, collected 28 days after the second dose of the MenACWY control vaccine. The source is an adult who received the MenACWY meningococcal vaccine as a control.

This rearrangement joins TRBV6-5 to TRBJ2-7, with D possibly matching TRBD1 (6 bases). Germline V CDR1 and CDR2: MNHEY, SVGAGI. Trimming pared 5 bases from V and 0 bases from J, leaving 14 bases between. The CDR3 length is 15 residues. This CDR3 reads CASSNNVDSSYEQYF. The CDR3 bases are TGTGCCAGCAGTAACAACGTGGACAGCTCCTACGAGCAGTACTTC.

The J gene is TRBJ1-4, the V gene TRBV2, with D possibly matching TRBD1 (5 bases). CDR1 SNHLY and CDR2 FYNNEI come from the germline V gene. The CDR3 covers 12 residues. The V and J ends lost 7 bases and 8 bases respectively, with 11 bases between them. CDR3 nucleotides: TGTGCCAGCAATTCTCGGGGGGAAAAACTGTTTTTT. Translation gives CASNSRGEKLFF.

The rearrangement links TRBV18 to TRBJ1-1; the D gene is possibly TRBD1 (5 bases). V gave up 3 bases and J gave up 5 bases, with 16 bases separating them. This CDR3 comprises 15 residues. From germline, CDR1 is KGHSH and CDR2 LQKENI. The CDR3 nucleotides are TGTGCCAGCTCACCTGGGGGGGGATATTGGACTGAAGCTTTCTTT. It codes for CASSPGGGYWTEAFF.

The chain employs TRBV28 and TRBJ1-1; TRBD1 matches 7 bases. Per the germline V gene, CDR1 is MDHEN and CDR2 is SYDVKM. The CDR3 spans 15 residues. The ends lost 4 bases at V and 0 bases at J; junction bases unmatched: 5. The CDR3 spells CASSSPTGMNTEAFF. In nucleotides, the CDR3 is TGTGCCAGCAGTTCTCCGACAGGGATGAACACTGAAGCTTTCTTT.

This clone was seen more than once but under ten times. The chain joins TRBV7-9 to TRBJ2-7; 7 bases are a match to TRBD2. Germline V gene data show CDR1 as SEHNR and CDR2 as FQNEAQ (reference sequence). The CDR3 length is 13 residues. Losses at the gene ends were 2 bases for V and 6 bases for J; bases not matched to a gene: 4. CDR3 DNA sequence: TGTGCCAGCAGCTTACTAGCGGAGAGCGAGCAGTACTTC. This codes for CASSLLAESEQYF.